This T cell receptor (beta chain) was identified during a study of T cells in Graves' hyperthyroidism and ophthalmopathy. Study-level information: Initial diagnosis, before any treatment, was when peripheral blood was collected.

TCR beta CDR3 regions were amplified from RNA transcripts. The HTBI primer set served for first-round RT-PCR of the TCR CDR3. In TCRdb, the multiplex PCR reads were re-called with MiXCR into one record per CDR3 protein. The sample has approximately 610,000 distinct CDR3 sequences, around 15% seen once; the top ten hold about 4.5%. The CDR3 covers 14 residues. Trimming took off 1 base at V and 6 bases at J, with 11 bases between the two ends. The V gene's germline CDR1 is MGHRA and CDR2 YSYEKL. This clonotype has a count of ten or more. The chain links TRBV4-1 to TRBJ2-3; tentatively, D is TRBD1 (6 bases). Specimen: blood. The TCR was taken from a woman between 40 and 50 years old with Graves' ophthalmopathy. In DNA form, the CDR3 reads TGCGCCAGCAGCCAAGTGGGGGCGAGTGATACGCAGTATTTT. This gives the protein CASSQVGASDTQYF.